The 26 T cell receptor beta chains below were found in one sample sequenced in a study of CD8+ T cells in alopecia areata. Following extraction, RNA underwent reverse transcription to cDNA, which served as the sequencing template. Method: immunoSEQ multiplex PCR; TCRdb's copy keeps in-frame clones and lacks some. This table has fewer than 150,000 clones, 55% to 65% appearing once. The sequenced sample was CD4+ T cells sorted from blood. The receptors originated from a human donor in good health.

This clone has just a few counts. This chain links TRBV30 with TRBJ1-2; 9 positions agree with TRBD1. The CDR3 is 13 residues long. The J segment lost 8 bases and the V segment lost 0 bases, leaving 4 bases of the junction unmatched. Germline loops: CDR1 GTSNPN, CDR2 SVGIG (reference sequence). CDR3 protein: CAWSVTGGGGYTF. The CDR3 DNA reads TGTGCCTGGAGTGTTACAGGGGGCGGCGGCTACACCTTC.

The genes are TRBV4-1 and TRBJ2-7, with D perhaps matching TRBD1 or TRBD2 (6 bases each). The V end lost 0 bases, the J end lost 5 bases, and 17 bases lay between the germline ends. CDR3 length: 16 residues. From germline, CDR1 is MGHRA and CDR2 YSYEKL. The CDR3 reads CASSQEGGGNRNEQYF. The CDR3 DNA sequence: TGCGCCAGCAGCCAAGAAGGGGGAGGCAACAGAAACGAGCAGTACTTC.

V and J are TRBV29-1 and TRBJ2-1; possibly TRBD1 or TRBD2 for D (6 bases each). The CDR3 totals 13 residues. V lost 7 bases to trimming and J lost 8 bases, with 18 bases between them. CDR1 is SQVTM, CDR2 ANQGSEA, per germline. CDR3 loop: CSATPGASDEQFF. CDR3 bases: TGCAGCGCGACTCCGGGGGCTTCCGATGAGCAGTTCTTC.

CDR3 DNA: TGCGCCAGCAGCCAAGCTCTACAGGTGACGAAAGACTATGGCTACACCTTC. Protein sequence: CASSQALQVTKDYGYTF. J is TRBJ1-2 and V is TRBV4-1, with D tentatively TRBD1 (5 bases). V dropped 1 base and J dropped 3 bases, with 18 bases sitting between them. The CDR3 runs 17 residues. Germline V CDR1 and CDR2: MGHRA, YSYEKL.

The gene calls are TRBV29-1 and TRBJ2-1, with a weak D call TRBD2 (6 bases). V lost 7 bases to trimming and J lost 8 bases, with 18 bases between them. This CDR3 is built from 13 residues. Germline CDR1 and CDR2: SQVTM and ANQGSEA. The CDR3 DNA is TGCAGCGGGAGACCGACTAGGACTGATGAGCAGTTCTTC. It translates to CSGRPTRTDEQFF.

This chain links TRBV2 with TRBJ1-6; D not resolved. The germline V gene encodes CDR1 SNHLY and CDR2 FYNNEI. V lost 6 bases and J lost 5, with 2 bases in between. There are 11 residues in the CDR3. The CDR3 bases are TGTGCCAGCAGGGATAATTCACCCCTCCACTTT. Protein product: CASRDNSPLHF.

This clone has just a few counts. This chain joins TRBV5-5 and TRBJ1-6, with a possible D match to TRBD1 (5 bases). Per germline, CDR1 SGHKS and CDR2 YYEKEE (reference sequence). Between the trimmed V and J ends, which lost 4 bases and 4 bases, there was a span of 21 bases. The CDR3 contains 18 residues. The CDR3 DNA follows: TGTGCCAGCAGCCTCCAAATGGGGCATGGGACGTATAATTCACCCCTCCACTTT. Its protein product is CASSLQMGHGTYNSPLHF.

This clone was detected only a few times. The V and J genes are TRBV10-1 and TRBJ2-3, with 8 nucleotides matching TRBD1. This CDR3 spans 15 amino acids. With V trimmed by 6 bases and J by 8 bases, 13 bases remained unmatched. CDR1 WNHNN and CDR2 SYGVQD come from the germline V gene (reference sequence). The CDR3 sequence is CASSRQGTLRGTQYF. DNA of the CDR3: TGCGCCAGCAGCCGACAGGGGACCCTCAGGGGTACGCAGTATTTT.

V usage is TRBV4-1 and J usage is TRBJ2-2; no firm D call. CDR1 MGHRA and CDR2 YSYEKL come from the germline V gene. The CDR3 totals 13 residues. The V and J ends lost 4 bases and 7 bases respectively, with 10 bases between them. The CDR3: CASSRPTNGELFF. Here the CDR3 DNA reads TGCGCCAGCAGCCGCCCGACAAACGGGGAGCTGTTTTTT.

This clone was seen only a few times. This chain uses TRBV7-2 with TRBJ2-3; 8 bases match TRBD2. Germline assignment: CDR1 SGHTA and CDR2 FQGNSA. With 4 bases clipped from V and 3 bases from J, the junction kept 6 bases outside the gene matches. This CDR3 comprises 15 residues. CDR3 protein: CASSWSGGGTDTQYF. In nucleotides, the CDR3 is TGTGCCAGCAGCTGGAGCGGGGGCGGTACAGATACGCAGTATTTT. Full variable domain (outside the CDR3, taken from reference TRBV7-2 and TRBJ2-3): GAGVSQSPSNKVTEKGKDVELRCDPISGHTALYWYRQSLGQGLEFLIYFQGNSAPDKSGLPSDRFSAERTGGSVSTLTIQRTQQEDSAVYLCASSWSGGGTDTQYFGPGTRLTVL.

The chain has TRBV5-1 and TRBJ1-2; a weak D match, TRBD1 (6 bases). Germline V gives CDR1 SGHRS, CDR2 YFSETQ. The CDR3 sequence is 14 residues long. The ends were cut back, 4 bases at V and 5 bases at J, with 15 bases in the middle. CDR3 in amino acids: CASSPEGGYYGYTF. DNA for the CDR3: TGCGCCAGCAGCCCAGAAGGGGGGTATTATGGCTACACCTTC.

This rearrangement joins TRBV12-5 to TRBJ1-2; 10 bases are shared with TRBD1. V lost 5 bases and J lost 7; bases outside the gene matches: 10. CDR1 is LGHNT and CDR2 is FRNRAP in the germline V gene. The CDR3 has 15 residues. In DNA form, the CDR3 reads TGTGCTAGTGGTGCCACCGGGACAGGGGATTCTGGCTACACCTTC. The encoded protein is CASGATGTGDSGYTF. Complete variable domain (other parts from reference TRBV12-5 and TRBJ1-2): DARVTQTPRHKVTEMGQEVTMRCQPILGHNTVFWYRQTMMQGLELLAYFRNRAPLDDSGMPKDRFSAEMPDATLATLKIQPSEPRDSAVYFCASGATGTGDSGYTFGSGTRLTVV.

CDR3 coding DNA: TGTGCCAGCAGCTCTCGGACAGGGCAATACGAGCAGTACTTC. Amino acids: CASSSRTGQYEQYF. The rearrangement joins TRBV5-4 to TRBJ2-7, with 8 bases matching TRBD1. The junction had 6 bases not matched to a gene; V was cut back by 3 bases and J by 4 bases. The CDR3 extends over 14 amino acids. Per the germline V gene, CDR1 is SGHNT and CDR2 is YYREEE (reference sequence). The whole variable domain, remainder taken from reference TRBV5-4 and TRBJ2-7, is ETGVTQSPTHLIKTRGQQVTLRCSSQSGHNTVSWYQQALGQGPQFIFQYYREEENGRGNFPPRFSGLQFPNYSSELNVNALELDDSALYLCASSSRTGQYEQYFGPGTRLTVT.

With regard to this clone: Other DNA sequences in the same sample also yield this CDR3. This chain links TRBV5-1 with TRBJ1-5, with 7 nucleotides matching TRBD1. V lost 3 bases to trimming and J lost 1 base; unmatched junction nucleotides: 4. The CDR3 has 15 residues. The germline V gene has CDR1 SGHRS and CDR2 YFSETQ. The CDR3 nucleotides are TGCGCCAGCAGCTCGGGGACAGAGAGCAATCAGCCCCAGCATTTT. It is translated as CASSSGTESNQPQHF.

The V call is TRBV30, the J call TRBJ2-3, with TRBD2 matching 8 bases. Germline trimming cut 3 bases from V and 0 bases from J; bases unmatched to any gene: 5. Germline-derived CDR1 and CDR2 are GTSNPN and SVGIG (reference sequence). This CDR3 has 15 residues. This CDR3 is CAWRSGGFSTDTQYF. The DNA for the CDR3 is TGTGCCTGGAGGAGCGGGGGCTTCAGCACAGATACGCAGTATTTT.

This clone was seen a few times. The chain couples TRBV25-1 to TRBJ2-4, with D perhaps TRBD2 (5 bases). Trimming cost V 2 bases and J 1 base, with 9 bases left between them. Germline V gene sequence: CDR1 MGHDK, CDR2 SYGVNS. The CDR3 runs 15 residues. The CDR3 coding sequence is TGTGCCAGCAGTGAAGAGGGTTTGGCCAAAAACATTCAGTACTTC. Its protein product is CASSEEGLAKNIQYF.

The V call is TRBV30, the J call TRBJ1-1; TRBD1 matches at 7 bases. Germline-derived CDR1 and CDR2 are GTSNPN and SVGIG (reference sequence). With 3 bases clipped from V and 6 bases from J, the junction kept 7 bases outside the gene matches. CDR3 length equals 13 residues. CDR3: CAWRLQGYAEAFF. As DNA, the CDR3 is TGTGCCTGGAGATTACAGGGGTACGCTGAAGCTTTCTTT.

The chain couples TRBV29-1 to TRBJ1-1; TRBD1 might be the D (5 bases). Germline V gene lookup returns CDR1 SQVTM and CDR2 ANQGSEA. The CDR3 runs to 12 residues. V lost 7 bases and J 4 bases, leaving 13 bases between the germline ends. The CDR3 is CSAGAAGTEAFF. CDR3 sequence (DNA): TGCAGCGCCGGGGCGGCGGGCACTGAAGCTTTCTTT.

The gene calls are TRBV5-6 and TRBJ2-2; D is undetermined. V lost 2 bases, J lost 6 bases, and 14 bases lay in between. The CDR3 totals 15 residues. Germline values: CDR1 SGHDT, CDR2 YYEEEE. For the CDR3, the DNA is TGTGCCAGCAGCTTAGGGTCACACGCCGCCGGGGAGCTGTTTTTT. Translation gives CASSLGSHAAGELFF.

The chain couples TRBV15 to TRBJ1-6; the D is unclear. Germline V gene lookup returns CDR1 LNHNV and CDR2 YYDKDF (reference sequence). The V and J ends lost 4 bases and 5 bases respectively, with 9 bases between them. The length of the CDR3 is 14 residues. The CDR3 protein is CATSKDPNNSPLHF. The CDR3 DNA follows: TGTGCCACCAGCAAAGACCCGAATAATTCACCCCTCCACTTT.

The chain combines TRBV9 with TRBJ1-1; 10 nucleotides align to TRBD1. The length of the CDR3 is 14 residues. In germline, CDR1 is SGDLS, CDR2 YYNGEE. With 4 bases clipped from V and 4 bases from J, the junction kept 4 bases outside the gene matches. The CDR3 protein is CASSRGQGRTEAFF. For the CDR3, the DNA is TGTGCCAGCAGCAGGGGACAGGGGCGCACTGAAGCTTTCTTT.

The V and J genes are TRBV30 and TRBJ2-6, with 9 bases fitting TRBD2. V was clipped by 8 bases and J by 2 bases; unmatched bases: 10. This CDR3 comprises 16 residues. Germline V CDR1 and CDR2: GTSNPN, SVGIG (reference sequence). Here the CDR3 reads CARGRGGTPGANVLTF. For the CDR3, the DNA is TGTGCCAGAGGGCGGGGGGGCACGCCTGGGGCCAACGTCCTGACTTTC. The whole variable domain, filled in from reference TRBV30 and TRBJ2-6, reads SQTIHQWPATLVQPVGSPLSLECTVEGTSNPNLYWYRQAAGRGLQLLFYSVGIGQISSEVPQNLSASRPQDRQFILSSKKLLLSDSGFYLCARGRGGTPGANVLTFGAGSRLTVL.

The CDR3 reads CASSGGRGRGGETQYF. Here the CDR3 DNA reads TGTGCCAGCAGTGGTGGCAGGGGTAGAGGTGGAGAGACCCAGTACTTC. The chain is built from TRBV25-1 and TRBJ2-5, with D possibly TRBD1 on 6 matching bases. The germline V and J ends were trimmed by 4 bases and 4 bases, with 19 bases remaining between them. CDR3 length: 16 amino acids. Germline V CDR1 and CDR2: MGHDK, SYGVNS.

The rearrangement links TRBV30 to TRBJ1-5; D perhaps matches TRBD1 (5 bases). The CDR3 is 16 residues long. V lost 1 base and J 11 bases, leaving 24 bases between the germline ends. CDR1 and CDR2 from the germline V gene are GTSNPN and SVGIG (reference sequence). The CDR3 is CAWSDKGTGTLPTQHF. DNA of the CDR3: TGTGCCTGGAGTGACAAAGGCACCGGGACCCTCCCAACCCAGCATTTT.

V is TRBV7-8 and J is TRBJ1-5; D gene ambiguous. The germline CDR1 and CDR2 sequences are SGHVS and FQNEAQ. V lost 5 bases, J lost 9 bases, and 11 bases lay in between. The CDR3 contains 12 residues. CDR3 in DNA: TGTGCCAGCAGCGACCGCTGGGGGCCCCAGCATTTT. Amino acid sequence: CASSDRWGPQHF. The full variable domain, in which reference TRBV7-8 and TRBJ1-5 provide the parts outside the CDR3, is GAGVSQSPRYKVAKRGQDVALRCDPISGHVSLFWYQQALGQGPEFLTYFQNEAQLDKSGLPSDRFFAERPEGSVSTLKIQRTQQEDSAVYLCASSDRWGPQHFGDGTRLSIL.

This clone is hyperexpanded (1% or more) within its sample. For the CDR3, the DNA is TGTGCCAGCAGCCAAGGACTAGGCGAGACCCAGTACTTC. This encodes CASSQGLGETQYF. J is TRBJ2-5 and V is TRBV14, with D possibly matching TRBD2 (6 bases). This CDR3 is 13 amino acids long. Germline V CDR1 and CDR2: SGHDN, FVKESK. Trimming left V 1 base short and J 5 bases short, with 8 bases between.